Listed below are T cell receptor beta chains from one sample, sequenced in a study of blood T cell repertoires in COVID-19. Profiled with immunoSEQ multiplex PCR; TCRdb holds only in-frame clones, not every one. Of around 400,000 clones in the sample, 88% were seen once. The material sequenced was PBMCs or T cells enriched from blood (not recorded which). These TCRs come from a woman aged 18-29 years who had been exposed to COVID-19. CDR3s include the opening cysteine and the closing phenylalanine or tryptophan.

cdr3_aa j_call v_call
CATSRDTGAYSNQPQHF TRBJ1-5 TRBV15
CASSLGTNTEAFF TRBJ1-1 TRBV7-9
CSASMTGGVYGYTF TRBJ1-2 TRBV20-1
CASSRNTQNYGYTF TRBJ1-2 TRBV7-9
CSVKTPGTGDGYTF TRBJ1-2 TRBV29-1
CASSPQTGFDYEQYF TRBJ2-7 TRBV7-2
CASSFGTDNTEAFF TRBJ1-1 TRBV27
CASSFQGAPRNEQFF TRBJ2-1 TRBV27
CASSKRDAGEQFF TRBJ2-1 TRBV11-2
CSASRQETQYF TRBJ2-5 TRBV20-1
CASSQGQGAVNQPQHF TRBJ1-5 TRBV7-8
CASSQDLAEYEQYF TRBJ2-7 TRBV4-2
CASSTTRRDRGQETQYF TRBJ2-5 TRBV7-9
CASSRDTTYNEQFF TRBJ2-1 TRBV7-2
CASSTGTGDEKLFF TRBJ1-4 TRBV18
CASRLAGGYNEQFF TRBJ2-1 TRBV7-2
CASSQPGGSDTQYF TRBJ2-3 TRBV4-3
CASSFGGAQETQYF TRBJ2-5 TRBV7-2
CASSNLGGEQFF TRBJ2-1 TRBV19
CASSKNTDQPQHF TRBJ1-5 TRBV19
CASLANTEAFF TRBJ1-1 TRBV28
CASSDGRGAGELFF TRBJ2-2 TRBV6-4
CASSAEAVTSVQETQYF TRBJ2-5 TRBV11-2
CASSIDLGTNNSPLHF TRBJ1-6 TRBV19
CSVPGEAFF TRBJ1-1 TRBV29-1
CASSTMTQGVGEQYF TRBJ2-7 TRBV6-5
CASSIGTGRNSPLHF TRBJ1-6 TRBV2
CASSSRTGSYEQYF TRBJ2-7 TRBV6-6
CATSRDDFGLAGNEQFF TRBJ2-1 TRBV15
CASSLTAPNSPLHF TRBJ1-6 TRBV7-3
CASSQVRRGTDTQYF TRBJ2-3 TRBV14
CASSLEGANTEAFF TRBJ1-1 TRBV5-1
CAISELEQGRYEQYF TRBJ2-7 TRBV10-3
CASTTSIDLNTEAFF TRBJ1-1 TRBV5-6
CASSPEAGTLYGYTF TRBJ1-2 TRBV18
CASSESLGNGLLTYEQYF TRBJ2-7 TRBV10-1
CASSFDREPNQPQHF TRBJ1-5 TRBV7-9
CASSPTGRSYEQYF TRBJ2-7 TRBV27
CASSLDDRVNSPLHF TRBJ1-6 TRBV7-9
CASSSYRGDTEAFF TRBJ1-1 TRBV11-2